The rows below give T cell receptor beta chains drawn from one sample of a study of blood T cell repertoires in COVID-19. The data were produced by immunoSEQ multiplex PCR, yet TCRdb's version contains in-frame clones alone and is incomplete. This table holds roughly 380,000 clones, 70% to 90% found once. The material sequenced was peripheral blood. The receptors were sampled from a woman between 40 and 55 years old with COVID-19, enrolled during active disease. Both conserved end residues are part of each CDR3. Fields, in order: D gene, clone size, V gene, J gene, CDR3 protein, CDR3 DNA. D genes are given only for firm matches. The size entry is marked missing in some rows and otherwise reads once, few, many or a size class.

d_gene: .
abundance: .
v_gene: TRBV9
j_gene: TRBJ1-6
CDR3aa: CASSVDRESPLHF
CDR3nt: TGTGCCAGCAGCGTAGACAGGGAATCACCCCTCCACTTT

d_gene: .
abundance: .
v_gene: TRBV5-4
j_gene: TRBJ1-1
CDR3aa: CASSLLGTEAFF
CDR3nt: TGTGCCAGCAGCTTGCTCGGGACTGAAGCTTTCTTT

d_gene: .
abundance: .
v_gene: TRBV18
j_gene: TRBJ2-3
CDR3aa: CASSPVAVILDTQYF
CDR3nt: TGTGCCAGCTCACCGGTCGCGGTTATATTAGATACGCAGTATTTT

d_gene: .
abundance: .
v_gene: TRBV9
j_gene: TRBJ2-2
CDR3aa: CASSVKTGELFF
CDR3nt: TGTGCCAGCAGCGTTAAAACCGGGGAGCTGTTTTTT

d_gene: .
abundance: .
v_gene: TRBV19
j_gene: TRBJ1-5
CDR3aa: CASSSPAGVSNQPQHF
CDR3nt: TGTGCCAGTAGTTCTCCCGCAGGGGTTAGCAATCAGCCCCAGCATTTT

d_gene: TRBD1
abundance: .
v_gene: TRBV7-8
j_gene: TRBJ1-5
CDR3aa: CASSSTGTGSRMPQHF
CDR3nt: TGTGCCAGCAGCTCGACTGGGACAGGGTCCCGAATGCCCCAGCATTTT

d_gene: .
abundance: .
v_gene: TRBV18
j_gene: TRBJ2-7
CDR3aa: CASSPVSETLHEQYF
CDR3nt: TGTGCCAGCTCACCCGTTTCCGAGACACTGCACGAGCAGTACTTC

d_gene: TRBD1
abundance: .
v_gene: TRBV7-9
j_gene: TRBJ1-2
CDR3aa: CASSPVGPGGLWGYTF
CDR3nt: TGTGCCAGCAGCCCTGTGGGGCCAGGGGGCCTTTGGGGCTACACCTTC

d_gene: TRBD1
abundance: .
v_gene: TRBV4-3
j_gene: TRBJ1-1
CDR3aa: CASSQAGTGNTEAFF
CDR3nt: TGCGCCAGCAGCCAAGCGGGGACAGGGAACACTGAAGCTTTCTTT

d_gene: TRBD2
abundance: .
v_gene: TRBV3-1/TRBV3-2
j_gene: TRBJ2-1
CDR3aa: CASSPGLAGGYNEQFF
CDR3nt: TGTGCCAGCAGCCCCGGACTAGCGGGGGGTTACAATGAGCAGTTCTTC

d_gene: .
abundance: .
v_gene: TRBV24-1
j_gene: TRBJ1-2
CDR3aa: CATSDFVRGRTYGYTF
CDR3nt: TGTGCCACCAGTGATTTCGTGAGGGGGAGAACCTATGGCTACACCTTC

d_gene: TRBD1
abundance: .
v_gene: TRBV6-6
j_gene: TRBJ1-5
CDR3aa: CASSLAQGAGQPQHF
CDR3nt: TGTGCCAGCAGTTTAGCTCAGGGGGCTGGTCAGCCCCAGCATTTT

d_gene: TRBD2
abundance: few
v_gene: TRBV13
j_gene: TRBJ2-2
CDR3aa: CASSTYPTSGGSTGELFF
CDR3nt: TGTGCCAGCAGCACATACCCCACTAGCGGGGGGTCCACCGGGGAGCTGTTTTTT

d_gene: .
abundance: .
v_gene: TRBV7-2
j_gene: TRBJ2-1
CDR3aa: CASSLGAAFNEQFF
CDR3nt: TGTGCCAGCAGCTTAGGCGCAGCGTTCAATGAGCAGTTCTTC

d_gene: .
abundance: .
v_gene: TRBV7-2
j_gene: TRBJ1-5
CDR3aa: CASSLSRGYSNQPQHF
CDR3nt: TGTGCCAGCAGCCTCTCGAGAGGCTATAGCAATCAGCCCCAGCATTTT

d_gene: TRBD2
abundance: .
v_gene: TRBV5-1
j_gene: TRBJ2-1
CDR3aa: CASSGGLAGAGEQFF
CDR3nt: TGCGCCAGCAGCGGCGGGCTAGCGGGAGCGGGTGAGCAGTTCTTC

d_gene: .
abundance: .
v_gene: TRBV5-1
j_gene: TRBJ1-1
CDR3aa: CASSSGGSLRNTEAFF
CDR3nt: TGCGCCAGCAGCTCGGGTGGCTCCTTAAGGAACACTGAAGCTTTCTTT

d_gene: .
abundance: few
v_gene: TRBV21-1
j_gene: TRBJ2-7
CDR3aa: CASSPPSGWEAYEQYF
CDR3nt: TGTGCCAGCAGCCCACCTTCGGGGTGGGAAGCCTACGAGCAGTACTTC

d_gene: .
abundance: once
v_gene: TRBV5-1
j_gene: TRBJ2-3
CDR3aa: CASSLRGLRTDTQYF
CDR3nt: TGCGCCAGCAGCTTGAGAGGGCTGCGGACAGATACGCAGTATTTT

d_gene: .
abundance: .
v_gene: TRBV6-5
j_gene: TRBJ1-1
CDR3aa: CASSYVGRQDGAFF
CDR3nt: TGTGCCAGCAGTTACGTGGGGCGTCAGGATGGAGCTTTCTTT

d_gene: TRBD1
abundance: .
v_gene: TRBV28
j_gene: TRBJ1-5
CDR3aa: CASSTPGTGQSAQHF
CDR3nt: TGTGCCAGCAGTACCCCCGGGACAGGGCAATCAGCCCAGCATTTT

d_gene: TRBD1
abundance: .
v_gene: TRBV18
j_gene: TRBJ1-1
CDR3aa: CASSPQPGQGNTEAFF
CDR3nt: TGTGCCAGCTCACCTCAGCCGGGACAGGGGAACACTGAAGCTTTCTTT

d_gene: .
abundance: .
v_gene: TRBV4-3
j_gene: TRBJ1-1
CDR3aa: CASSQEGASMNTEAFF
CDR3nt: TGCGCCAGCAGCCAAGAAGGGGCCTCGATGAACACTGAAGCTTTCTTT

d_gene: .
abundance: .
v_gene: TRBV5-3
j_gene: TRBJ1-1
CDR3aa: CARLGQIEAFF
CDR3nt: TGTGCCAGACTCGGACAAATTGAAGCTTTCTTT

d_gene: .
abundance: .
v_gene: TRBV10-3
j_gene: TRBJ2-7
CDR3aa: CAISEQDHYEQYF
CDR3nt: TGTGCCATCAGTGAGCAGGATCACTACGAGCAGTACTTC

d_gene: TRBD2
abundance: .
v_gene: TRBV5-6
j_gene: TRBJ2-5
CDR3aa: CASSLTSADRVTQYF
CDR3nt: TGTGCCAGCAGCTTGACTAGCGCCGATCGGGTGACCCAGTACTTC

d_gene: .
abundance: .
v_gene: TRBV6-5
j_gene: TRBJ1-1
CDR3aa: CATIYRDGTEAFF
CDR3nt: TGTGCCACCATATACAGGGACGGCACTGAAGCTTTCTTT

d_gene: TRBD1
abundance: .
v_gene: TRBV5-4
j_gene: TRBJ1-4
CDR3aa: CASTRQGANLFF
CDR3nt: TGTGCCAGCACGAGACAGGGGGCCAACCTGTTTTTT

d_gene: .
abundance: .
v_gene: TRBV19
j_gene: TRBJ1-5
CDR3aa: CASSIAGGSNQPQHF
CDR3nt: TGTGCCAGTAGTATAGCCGGGGGAAGCAATCAGCCCCAGCATTTT